The source of this T cell receptor beta chain is a study of blood T cell repertoires in COVID-19. On the study more broadly: The study drew acute and convalescent COVID-19 samples from the United States, Italy and Spain.

The CDR3 runs 19 residues. The ends were cut back, 4 bases at V and 6 bases at J, with 28 bases in the middle. Looked up from germline, CDR1 is MNHNS and CDR2 is SASEGT. Original handling: Using reference gene primer amplification, nucleated cell counts were estimated. Using immunoSEQ multiplex PCR, the repertoire was profiled, and TCRdb retains in-frame clones only, with some absent. V and J calls and clone size are as listed in that table; D and trimming were resolved from the DNA. The sample includes roughly 220,000 clones, 75% to 85% of them seen just once. This sequence was found in a woman older than 75 with COVID-19, enrolled during active disease. The source material was peripheral blood. The rearrangement uses TRBV6-1 and TRBJ2-1, with TRBD2 as a possible D gene (6 bases). The DNA for the CDR3 is TGTGCCAGCAGTGGACCCATAAGGCATGTCGGGAGAGTCGGCAATGAGCAGTTCTTC. It yields the protein CASSGPIRHVGRVGNEQFF.